Below are 20 T cell receptor beta chains sequenced from a single sample in a study of blood T cell repertoires in COVID-19. Repertoires were generated with immunoSEQ multiplex PCR, while TCRdb's copy carries only in-frame clones and drops some. The table lists under 200,000 clones, 70% to 90% of them singletons. Sequencing was performed on peripheral blood. The receptors shown here come from a woman of 80 years or more with acute or convalescent COVID-19.

V usage is TRBV7-9 and J usage is TRBJ2-7; perhaps TRBD2 as D (5 bases). This CDR3 region has 14 residues. Germline CDR1 reads SEHNR; CDR2 reads FQNEAQ (reference sequence). V lost 5 bases, J lost 4 bases, and 15 bases lay in between. This CDR3 reads CASSGHLGGYEQYF. The DNA for the CDR3 is TGTGCCAGCAGCGGTCACTTAGGCGGGTACGAGCAGTACTTC.

On this clone itself: A read error may produce the germline difference seen at one junction end. CDR3 DNA sequence: TGTGCCAGCAGCCTCAGGGGGTCTAGCAGTTATCTACGAGAGCGGTACTTC. Protein sequence: CASSLRGSSSYLRERYF. The rearrangement links TRBV3-1 (or the pseudogene TRBV3-2) to TRBJ2-7; 7 positions match TRBD1. CDR1 is LGHDT, CDR2 YNNKEL, per germline (reference sequence). The CDR3 loop spans 17 amino acids.

V is TRBV19 and J is TRBJ1-2; TRBD1 is a possible D gene (6 bases). V lost 6 bases and J 8 bases, leaving 25 bases between the germline ends. This CDR3 has 16 residues. The germline V gene has CDR1 LNHDA and CDR2 SQIVND (reference sequence). The CDR3 DNA follows: TGTGCCAGTAGCCTAAGATCGAGGGGGAGCTTGAGGGGCTACACCTTC. The encoded protein is CASSLRSRGSLRGYTF. The full variable domain, its missing parts supplied by reference TRBV19 and TRBJ1-2, is DGGITQSPKYLFRKEGQNVTLSCEQNLNHDAMYWYRQDPGQGLRLIYYSQIVNDFQKGDIAEGYSVSREKKESFPLTVTSAQKNPTAFYLCASSLRSRGSLRGYTFGSGTRLTVV.

This rearrangement joins TRBV6-5 to TRBJ2-7, with 15 bases lining up with TRBD2. V trimming: 6 bases; J trimming: 6 bases; junction bases outside the gene matches: 3. This CDR3 region has 14 residues. The germline CDR1 and CDR2 sequences are MNHEY and SVGAGI. The CDR3 protein is CASRGGLAGGEQYF. In DNA, the CDR3 is TGTGCCAGCAGGGGGGGACTAGCGGGAGGCGAGCAGTACTTC.

The V gene is TRBV5-1, the J gene TRBJ2-3, with 7 bases aligning to TRBD1. With 3 bases clipped from V and 2 bases from J, the junction kept 6 bases outside the gene matches. Germline CDR1 reads SGHRS; CDR2 reads YFSETQ. The CDR3 is made up of 15 amino acids. CDR3 bases: TGCGCCAGCAGCTCCTCGACAGGGCCCACAGATACGCAGTATTTT. Translating gives CASSSSTGPTDTQYF.

Only one count was recorded for this clone. V is TRBV9 and J is TRBJ2-1, with unresolved D. CDR3 length equals 15 residues. The V gene's germline CDR1 is SGDLS and CDR2 YYNGEE. Trimming removed 4 bases from V and 0 bases from J, with 11 bases in between. This CDR3 reads CASSPSINSYNEQFF. The DNA of the CDR3 is TGTGCCAGCAGCCCTAGTATAAACTCCTACAATGAGCAGTTCTTC.

This clone was counted a few times. The V and J genes are TRBV6-6 and TRBJ2-3; D remains ambiguous. Trimming left V 7 bases short and J 0 bases short, with 8 bases between. Germline CDR1 reads MNHNY; CDR2 reads SVGAGI (reference sequence). The CDR3 runs to 13 residues. The CDR3 DNA is TGTGCCAGCACTAAGACTAGCACAGATACGCAGTATTTT. It codes for CASTKTSTDTQYF.

CDR3 sequence reads: CASSARQGSGNTIYF. CDR3 nucleotide sequence: TGTGCCAGCAGCGCAAGACAGGGGTCTGGAAACACCATATATTTT. The chain combines TRBV5-6 with TRBJ1-3; 8 nucleotides agree with TRBD1. CDR3 length: 15 residues. V shed 4 bases and J 1 base; nucleotides not matched to a gene: 4. The germline CDR1 and CDR2 sequences are SGHDT and YYEEEE.

CDR3 region: CASGGTYGYTF. For the CDR3, the DNA is TGTGCCAGCGGTGGGACTTATGGCTACACCTTC. The rearrangement joins TRBV2 to TRBJ1-2, with D possibly being TRBD1 (5 bases). V was cut by 8 bases and J by 5 bases, with 9 bases left in between. The V gene's germline CDR1 is SNHLY and CDR2 FYNNEI. The CDR3 is made up of 11 amino acids.

The chain's CDR3 is CAITKESSYNEQFF. The DNA for the CDR3 is TGTGCCATCACCAAAGAGAGCTCCTACAATGAGCAGTTCTTC. The chain uses TRBV10-3 and TRBJ2-1; D ambiguous. Trimming cost V 7 bases and J 0 bases, with 10 bases left between them. The length of the CDR3 is 14 residues. CDR1 and CDR2 (germline): ENHRY, SYGVKD.

CDR3 in DNA: TGTGCCAGCAGCCAACAGGGAAAAGGTCAGCCCCAGCATTTT. It translates to CASSQQGKGQPQHF. J is TRBJ1-5 and V is TRBV3-1 (or the pseudogene TRBV3-2), with a possible D match to TRBD1 (5 bases). Germline lookup yields CDR1 LGHDT and CDR2 YNNKEL (reference sequence). Trimming pared 2 bases from V and 6 bases from J, leaving 11 bases between. The CDR3 contains 14 residues.

The genes are TRBV24-1 and TRBJ2-3, with TRBD1 identical over 7 bases. Unmatched junction bases numbered 8, after V lost 3 bases and J lost 3 bases. The CDR3 totals 16 residues. The V gene's germline CDR1 is KGHDR and CDR2 SFDVKD. DNA of the CDR3: TGTGCCACCAGTGATCCAACGACAGGGATGACAGATACGCAGTATTTT. Translated: CATSDPTTGMTDTQYF.

The chain uses TRBV7-6 and TRBJ2-5, with 12 positions matching TRBD1. The junction had 3 bases not matched to a gene; V was cut back by 5 bases and J by 5 bases. This CDR3 region has 14 residues. From germline, CDR1 is SGHVS and CDR2 FNYEAQ. The CDR3 region has the DNA TGTGCCAGCAGCGCAGGGACAGGGGGCGAGACCCAGTACTTC. Amino acids: CASSAGTGGETQYF.

J is TRBJ2-1 and V is TRBV9; 10 nucleotides line up with TRBD2. CDR1 and CDR2 from the germline V gene are SGDLS and YYNGEE. This CDR3 is built from 16 residues. With V trimmed by 0 bases and J by 6 bases, 6 bases remained unmatched. The chain's CDR3 is CASSVALAGVSNEQFF. For the CDR3, the DNA is TGTGCCAGCAGCGTAGCGCTAGCGGGAGTGAGCAATGAGCAGTTCTTC. The full variable domain, rest sourced from reference TRBV9 and TRBJ2-1, is DSGVTQTPKHLITATGQRVTLRCSPRSGDLSVYWYQQSLDQGLQFLIQYYNGEERAKGNILERFSAQQFPDLHSELNLSSLELGDSALYFCASSVALAGVSNEQFFGPGTRLTVL.

This clone was seen once. This chain connects TRBV2 to TRBJ1-3; unclear D gene. Germline V CDR1 and CDR2: SNHLY, FYNNEI. Trimming took off 6 bases at V and 0 bases at J, with 9 bases between the two ends. The CDR3 covers 14 residues. The CDR3 DNA follows: TGTGCCAGCAGCCAACATACCTCTGGAAACACCATATATTTT. Protein: CASSQHTSGNTIYF.

The chain has TRBV7-2 and TRBJ2-3; 9 bases align to TRBD2. The germline CDR1 and CDR2 sequences are SGHTA and FQGNSA. There are 15 residues in the CDR3. V trimming: 7 bases; J trimming: 9 bases; junction bases outside the gene matches: 14. The CDR3 region is CASIQTGLATGTQYF. In nucleotides, the CDR3 is TGTGCCAGCATCCAAACAGGACTAGCGACAGGCACGCAGTATTTT.

This chain links TRBV4-3 with TRBJ2-4; 9 positions match TRBD2. The V segment lost 4 bases and the J segment 3 bases; nucleotides outside the gene matches: 10. Germline assignment: CDR1 LGHNA and CDR2 YSLEER. CDR3 size: 17 residues. The CDR3 coding sequence is TGCGCCAGCAGCCCCCGGTCAGCGGGGGGCAACAAAAACATTCAGTACTTC. Amino acid sequence: CASSPRSAGGNKNIQYF.

The sample holds one count of this clone. The genes are TRBV12-5 and TRBJ1-5; 8 bases map to TRBD1. There are 15 residues in the CDR3. CDR1 is LGHNT and CDR2 is FRNRAP in the germline V gene. V dropped 1 base and J dropped 9; count of bases not matched to a gene: 8. CDR3 sequence: CASGLADRGMLPQHF. The CDR3, as DNA: TGTGCTAGTGGTTTGGCAGACAGGGGAATGTTGCCCCAGCATTTT. The full variable domain, rest sourced from reference TRBV12-5 and TRBJ1-5, is DARVTQTPRHKVTEMGQEVTMRCQPILGHNTVFWYRQTMMQGLELLAYFRNRAPLDDSGMPKDRFSAEMPDATLATLKIQPSEPRDSAVYFCASGLADRGMLPQHFGDGTRLSIL.

The chain combines TRBV25-1 with TRBJ1-5; tentatively, D is TRBD1 (5 bases). Per germline, CDR1 MGHDK and CDR2 SYGVNS. The CDR3 sequence is 14 residues long. The V end lost 10 bases, the J end lost 1 base, and 14 bases lay between the germline ends. The CDR3 protein is CATQGVGSNQPQHF. In nucleotides, the CDR3 is TGTGCCACCCAAGGGGTCGGGAGCAATCAGCCCCAGCATTTT.

CDR3 nucleotides: TGTGCCAGCAGCTCGCGCCGGGACAGGGAGGACTATGGCTACACCTTC. It specifies CASSSRRDREDYGYTF. This chain joins TRBV7-2 and TRBJ1-2, with TRBD1 matching 9 bases. CDR3 size: 16 residues. J was trimmed by 3 bases and V by 4 bases; bases with no gene match: 9. Germline V gene lookup returns CDR1 SGHTA and CDR2 FQGNSA.